This T cell receptor (beta chain) was captured by sequencing in a study of blood T cells in healthy people across ages. Overall study: About one barcoded beta molecule per two T cells came from capture by template switching.

A second PCR of about 7 to 11 cycles used a sample-barcoded 5' primer and a J-beta primer mix. TCRdb re-called the 5' RACE reads with MiXCR, one entry per CDR3 protein. Of 700,000 or so distinct CDR3 sequences in the sample, approximately 40% are singletons; the top ten hold about 30%. This clonotype has a single count. The target antigen is unknown. Study findings and constraints: The study found TCR beta diversity correlated strongly with naive T cell percentage. With donor CMV status unknown, expanded clonotype changes were possibly confounded.

The receptor comes from a man older than 75 in good health. The sequencing input was blood.

CDR3 region: CASSATLAGLRTDTQYF. CDR3 in DNA: TGTGCCAGCAGCGCGACGCTAGCGGGACTGCGCACAGATACGCAGTATTTT. The rearrangement links TRBV9 to TRBJ2-3; 9 bases line up with TRBD2. The V gene end was trimmed by 3 bases and the J gene end by 1 base; junction bases not matched to a gene: 9. Germline V gene lookup returns CDR1 SGDLS and CDR2 YYNGEE. CDR3 length: 17 residues.